Below are 27 T cell receptor beta chains sequenced from a single sample in a study of cytomegalovirus exposure and HLA in healthy donors. Primers included in the PCR were 60 Vbeta and 13 Jbeta primers. Produced via immunoSEQ multiplex PCR; TCRdb's table is partial and in-frame only. The table records hundreds of thousands of clones, approximately 78% of them present only once. The sample taken for sequencing was PBMCs. These receptors all come from a male donor in good health and CMV-seronegative.

This chain connects TRBV10-3 to TRBJ2-1, with 8 bases aligning to TRBD2. Trimming at V came to 4 bases and at J to 9 bases, leaving 5 bases not matched to a gene. The V gene's germline CDR1 is ENHRY and CDR2 SYGVKD. The length of the CDR3 is 13 residues. The CDR3 DNA sequence: TGTGCCATCAGTGGGCGGGGGGCCGGTGAGCAGTTCTTC. Translating gives CAISGRGAGEQFF.

A note on this clone: A read error may produce the germline difference seen at one junction end. The gene calls are TRBV7-9 and TRBJ1-2, with D perhaps TRBD1 (5 bases). Germline loops: CDR1 SEHNR, CDR2 FQNEAQ (reference sequence). The length of the CDR3 is 16 residues. CDR3 sequence (DNA): TGTTCCAGCAGCTTAGTCTTGAGCAGGGCGATTCAGGGCTACACCTTC. Residues: CSSSLVLSRAIQGYTF. Using reference TRBV7-9 and TRBJ1-2 for the parts outside the CDR3, the full variable domain is DTGVSQNPRHKITKRGQNVTFRCDPISEHNRLYWYRQTLGQGPEFLTYFQNEAQLEKSRLLSDRFSAERPKGSFSTLEIQRTEQGDSAMYLCSSSLVLSRAIQGYTFGSGTRLTVV.

The chain links TRBV5-6 to TRBJ1-6; 7 nucleotides match TRBD1. The V and J ends lost 4 bases and 7 bases, in that order; junction bases with no gene match: 5. This CDR3 is built from 14 residues. In germline, CDR1 is SGHDT, CDR2 YYEEEE. The CDR3 region is CASSRGQPNSPLHF. Here the CDR3 DNA reads TGTGCCAGCAGCCGGGGACAGCCCAATTCACCCCTCCACTTT.

The chain recombines TRBV5-8 with TRBJ2-3, with D uncertain. The germline V gene has CDR1 SGHTS and CDR2 YDEGEE. V lost 4 bases to trimming and J lost 2 bases, with 8 bases between them. The CDR3 sequence is 13 residues long. Here the CDR3 reads CASSLENTDTQYF. The CDR3 region has the DNA TGTGCCAGCAGCCTAGAGAACACAGATACGCAGTATTTT.

This rearrangement joins TRBV5-1 to TRBJ2-1; no clear D gene. Trimming left V 4 bases short and J 0 bases short, with 8 bases between. The CDR3 length is 14 residues. Germline-derived CDR1 and CDR2 are SGHRS and YFSETQ. CDR3 in amino acids: CASSLQSSYNEQFF. CDR3 nucleotide sequence: TGCGCCAGCAGCCTACAGAGCTCCTACAATGAGCAGTTCTTC.

The chain carries TRBV18 and TRBJ2-7, with 7 nucleotides matching TRBD2. The germline CDR1 and CDR2 sequences are KGHSH and LQKENI. The CDR3 has 14 residues. The J segment lost 3 bases and the V segment lost 6 bases, leaving 8 bases of the junction unmatched. The CDR3 here is CASSQGGPGYEQYF. In DNA form, the CDR3 reads TGTGCCAGCTCCCAGGGAGGGCCCGGCTACGAGCAGTACTTC. Supplemented by reference TRBV18 and TRBJ2-7, the full variable domain reads NAGVMQNPRHLVRRRGQEARLRCSPMKGHSHVYWYRQLPEEGLKFMVYLQKENIIDESGMPKERFSAEFPKEGPSILRIQQVVRGDSAAYFCASSQGGPGYEQYFGPGTRLTVT.

The CDR3 DNA reads TGTGCCAGCACCACGGGGCAGGGTCGCACAGGGGGGGCTTTCTTT. Its protein product is CASTTGQGRTGGAFF. The gene calls are TRBV6-5 and TRBJ1-1; 8 bases are a match to TRBD1. Germline V CDR1 and CDR2: MNHEY, SVGAGI. The CDR3 covers 15 residues. With 7 bases clipped from V and 11 bases from J, the junction kept 18 bases outside the gene matches.

Turning to this clone: Distinct nucleotide sequences in the sample also encode this CDR3. The chain employs TRBV19 and TRBJ1-5; D is perhaps TRBD1 (6 bases). V shed 9 bases and J shed 4 bases, with 13 bases lying between them. The CDR3 totals 13 residues. CDR1 is LNHDA and CDR2 is SQIVND in the germline V gene (reference sequence). CDR3 in DNA: TGTGCCAGCACGGGGACACGGAATCAGCCCCAGCATTTT. It is translated as CASTGTRNQPQHF.

The rearrangement joins TRBV6-1 to TRBJ1-2; D is possibly TRBD1 (5 bases). Germline V gives CDR1 MNHNS, CDR2 SASEGT. The V and J ends lost 2 bases and 2 bases respectively, with 12 bases between them. The CDR3 has 15 amino acids. CDR3 coding DNA: TGTGCCAGCAGTGAATTATGGGGGGTGAACTATGGCTACACCTTC. Translated: CASSELWGVNYGYTF.

This clone showed up just a few times. The V and J genes are TRBV5-4 and TRBJ2-3; 8 bases are a match to TRBD2. CDR1 SGHNT and CDR2 YYREEE come from the germline V gene (reference sequence). This CDR3 comprises 14 residues. The ends lost 7 bases at V and 1 base at J; junction bases unmatched: 5. CDR3 in amino acids: CASGPGGGTDTQYF. The DNA for the CDR3 is TGTGCCAGCGGACCGGGGGGGGGCACAGATACGCAGTATTTT.

V gene TRBV6-5 combines with J gene TRBJ2-1; D perhaps matches TRBD2 (6 bases). The length of the CDR3 is 15 residues. V was clipped by 0 bases and J by 5 bases, with 11 bases between them. Germline CDR1 reads MNHEY; CDR2 reads SVGAGI. The CDR3 reads CASSYSSGLHNEQFF. The DNA of the CDR3 is TGTGCCAGCAGTTACTCTAGCGGCCTTCACAATGAGCAGTTCTTC.

V gene TRBV7-2 combines with J gene TRBJ2-2, with D perhaps matching TRBD2 (5 bases). V dropped 5 bases and J dropped 4 bases, with 11 bases sitting between them. Germline loops: CDR1 SGHTA, CDR2 FQGNSA. CDR3 length: 14 amino acids. The CDR3 here is CASSPVRVTGELFF. CDR3 nucleotides: TGTGCCAGCAGCCCCGTGCGGGTCACCGGGGAGCTGTTTTTT.

The CDR3 DNA reads TGTGCCAGCAGCCAGGGCCCCCCTCCCTACGAGCAGTACTTC. Translation: CASSQGPPPYEQYF. The rearrangement links TRBV5-8 to TRBJ2-7; D is possibly TRBD1 (5 bases). The germline V gene has CDR1 SGHTS and CDR2 YDEGEE. The CDR3 extends over 14 amino acids. The ends were cut back, 4 bases at V and 2 bases at J, with 13 bases in the middle. The full variable domain, rest sourced from reference TRBV5-8 and TRBJ2-7, is EAGVTQSPTHLIKTRGQQATLRCSPISGHTSVYWYQQALGLGLQFLLWYDEGEERNRGNFPPRFSGRQFPNYSSELNVNALELEDSALYLCASSQGPPPYEQYFGPGTRLTVT.

The chain links TRBV11-1 to TRBJ2-4; 13 nucleotides align to TRBD2. V was clipped by 5 bases and J by 7 bases; unmatched bases: 8. Germline-derived CDR1 and CDR2 are SGHAT and FQDESV (reference sequence). CDR3 size: 16 residues. CDR3 DNA: TGTGCCAGCAGCCCAACTAGCGGGAGGGCCCGGAACATTCAGTACTTC. Residues: CASSPTSGRARNIQYF. Complete variable domain (other parts from reference TRBV11-1 and TRBJ2-4): EAEVAQSPRYKITEKSQAVAFWCDPISGHATLYWYRQILGQGPELLVQFQDESVVDDSQLPKDRFSAERLKGVDSTLKIQPAELGDSAMYLCASSPTSGRARNIQYFGAGTRLSVL.

The chain carries TRBV7-8 and TRBJ2-4; D not certain. Trimming shortened V by 5 bases and J by 0 bases, and 8 bases separated the two germline ends. Germline-derived CDR1 and CDR2 are SGHVS and FQNEAQ. The CDR3 spans 14 residues. The chain's CDR3 is CASSLSLAKNIQYF. The DNA for the CDR3 is TGTGCCAGCAGCCTAAGCCTAGCCAAAAACATTCAGTACTTC.

This chain connects TRBV18 to TRBJ2-1, with D possibly matching TRBD1 (6 bases). Germline CDR1 reads KGHSH; CDR2 reads LQKENI. The CDR3 consists of 16 residues. V lost 5 bases and J lost 7, with 21 bases in between. The CDR3 DNA sequence: TGTGCCAGCTCAACCCGAGGGGCGGAAGGGGGAAATGAGCAGTTCTTC. This sequence encodes CASSTRGAEGGNEQFF.

The chain carries TRBV15 and TRBJ2-1; maybe TRBD1 (5 bases). CDR3 length: 12 amino acids. The germline V gene encodes CDR1 LNHNV and CDR2 YYDKDF (reference sequence). Trimming removed 0 bases at V and 12 bases at J, with 9 bases between. As DNA, the CDR3 is TGTGCCACCAGCAGAGAGACAGTGGTGCAGTTCTTC. This codes for CATSRETVVQFF.

J is TRBJ2-2 and V is TRBV11-2, with D possibly matching TRBD1 (7 bases). This CDR3 spans 16 amino acids. Trimming stripped 4 bases from V and 3 bases from J, with 15 bases between. Germline V gene lookup returns CDR1 SGHAT and CDR2 FQNNGV. CDR3 in DNA: TGTGCCAGCAGCTCCAGACAGGGCGGGGACACCGGGGAGCTGTTTTTT. It is translated as CASSSRQGGDTGELFF.

The chain carries TRBV7-3 and TRBJ2-1; TRBD2 aligns across 10 bases. Germline CDR1 reads SGHTA; CDR2 reads FQGTGA. The CDR3 runs to 15 residues. Trimming took 3 bases from V and 6 from J; bases not matched to a gene: 5. CDR3 DNA sequence: TGTGCCAGCAGCTTTAGGACTAGCGGATTCAATGAGCAGTTCTTC. Its protein is CASSFRTSGFNEQFF.

The chain joins TRBV28 to TRBJ1-6; TRBD1 might be the D (5 bases). V was pared by 4 bases and J by 7 bases, with 20 bases between. The germline V gene encodes CDR1 MDHEN and CDR2 SYDVKM. This CDR3 contains 17 residues. CDR3 in DNA: TGTGCCAGCAGTTGGCCAGGTCTAGGGGCTTTGAATTCACCCCTCCACTTT. It specifies CASSWPGLGALNSPLHF.

The chain has TRBV11-2 and TRBJ2-2; 11 nucleotides agree with TRBD2. J gave up 3 bases and V 4 bases, and 1 base lay outside the gene matches. Germline V CDR1 and CDR2: SGHAT, FQNNGV. The CDR3 contains 15 residues. The CDR3 DNA reads as TGTGCCAGCAGCTCGGGACTAGCGGACACCGGGGAGCTGTTTTTT. Its protein product is CASSSGLADTGELFF.

This clone has just one count. The chain couples TRBV27 to TRBJ1-1, with 9 bases lining up with TRBD1. Germline CDR1 is MNHEY and CDR2 is SMNVEV (reference sequence). Unmatched junction bases numbered 5, after V lost 4 bases and J lost 5 bases. The CDR3 is 14 residues long. The CDR3 loop reads CASSSGQGMTEAFF. The CDR3, as DNA: TGTGCCAGCAGTTCGGGACAGGGAATGACTGAAGCTTTCTTT.

The chain joins TRBV6-6 to TRBJ2-7, with 8 positions matching TRBD1. Losses at the gene ends were 4 bases for V and 2 bases for J; bases not matched to a gene: 10. The CDR3 covers 16 residues. The germline V gene encodes CDR1 MNHNY and CDR2 SVGAGI (reference sequence). Written as DNA, the CDR3 is TGTGCCAGCAGTTTACTTGCACCGGGACAGGCCTACGAGCAGTACTTC. This translates into CASSLLAPGQAYEQYF.

Only a few counts were recorded for this clone. The chain has TRBV6-1 and TRBJ2-7; D is unclear. The CDR3 has 13 amino acids. Germline assignment: CDR1 MNHNS and CDR2 SASEGT. V was clipped by 6 bases and J by 0 bases, with 9 bases between them. In DNA form, the CDR3 reads TGTGCCAGCAGCGTAGAAAGCTCCTACGAGCAGTACTTC. Its translation is CASSVESSYEQYF.

With regard to this clone: Mismatch with germline at one junction end may stem from a read error. This chain connects TRBV5-6 to TRBJ2-5; D gene ambiguous. Per germline, CDR1 SGHDT and CDR2 YYEEEE. The CDR3 is 13 amino acids. CDR3 sequence (DNA): TGTGTCAGCAGCGTAAACAGAAAAGAGACCCAGTACTTC. Protein product: CVSSVNRKETQYF.

The chain is built from TRBV4-1 and TRBJ1-5; TRBD1 matches 9 bases. Losses at the gene ends were 5 bases for V and 4 bases for J; bases not matched to a gene: 3. Germline V gene data show CDR1 as MGHRA and CDR2 as YSYEKL. The CDR3 contains 14 residues. This CDR3 is CASSEGQGNQPQHF. The CDR3 nucleotides are TGCGCCAGCAGCGAAGGACAGGGGAATCAGCCCCAGCATTTT.

The J gene is TRBJ2-1, the V gene TRBV7-3, with 15 bases aligning to TRBD2. This CDR3 has 16 residues. CDR1 is SGHTA and CDR2 is FQGTGA in the germline V gene. Trimming cost V 4 bases and J 9 bases; bases outside gene matches: 7. The CDR3 region is CASSSTWTSGRVEQFF. DNA for the CDR3: TGTGCCAGCAGCTCCACTTGGACTAGCGGGAGGGTTGAGCAGTTCTTC.